This entry lists 24 T cell receptor beta chains sequenced from one sample in a study of blood T cell repertoires in COVID-19. TCRdb keeps only in-frame clones here, not all; method: immunoSEQ multiplex PCR. There are approximately 170,000 clones in the sample; 80% to 90% occur only once, and 3.5% to 4.5% lies in the top ten. Sequences were obtained from peripheral blood. Receptors were obtained from a woman aged 70-85 years with acute or convalescent COVID-19.

The chain recombines TRBV7-9 with TRBJ2-1, with 7 nucleotides matching TRBD2. This CDR3 region has 15 residues. Trimming removed 6 bases from V and 7 bases from J; junction bases left unmatched: 12. Looked up from germline, CDR1 is SEHNR and CDR2 is FQNEAQ (reference sequence). The CDR3 region is CASSPSRDYRNEQFF. DNA for the CDR3: TGTGCCAGCAGTCCTTCGAGGGACTATCGGAATGAGCAGTTCTTC.

The rearrangement links TRBV4-3 to TRBJ1-5; D is undetermined. Germline V gene data show CDR1 as LGHNA and CDR2 as YSLEER. This CDR3 contains 15 residues. Trimming left V 3 bases short and J 9 bases short, with 18 bases between. This CDR3 reads CASSQTHGMDGPQHF. The CDR3 DNA is TGCGCCAGCAGCCAGACACACGGGATGGATGGGCCCCAGCATTTT.

The chain joins TRBV15 to TRBJ1-5; D gene ambiguous. Germline V gene sequence: CDR1 LNHNV, CDR2 YYDKDF (reference sequence). V was trimmed by 1 base and J by 7 bases, leaving 17 bases between them. The CDR3 loop spans 16 amino acids. The DNA of the CDR3 is TGTGCCACCAGCAGAGGTTTATCCGGGTCCGAGCAGCCCCAGCATTTT. It translates to CATSRGLSGSEQPQHF.

The chain recombines TRBV2 with TRBJ1-2; the match to TRBD1 covers 8 bases. CDR3 length: 12 residues. CDR1 is SNHLY and CDR2 is FYNNEI in the germline V gene. V gave up 1 base and J gave up 14 bases; unmatched junction bases: 6. CDR3 DNA sequence: TGTGCCAGCAGTGAAGTACAGGGGGGTATGACCTTC. It codes for CASSEVQGGMTF.

Only one count was recorded for this clone. This chain connects TRBV4-3 to TRBJ2-1, with 7 bases that match TRBD2. CDR1 LGHNA and CDR2 YSLEER come from the germline V gene. Losses at the gene ends were 0 bases for V and 1 base for J; bases not matched to a gene: 3. The CDR3 loop spans 16 amino acids. The CDR3 nucleotides are TGCGCCAGCAGCCAAGAACCGGGGGGTTCCTACAATGAGCAGTTCTTC. It encodes CASSQEPGGSYNEQFF.

The chain joins TRBV9 to TRBJ2-7; D perhaps matches TRBD2 (6 bases). This CDR3 has 15 amino acids. The germline V gene has CDR1 SGDLS and CDR2 YYNGEE. The V end lost 0 bases, the J end lost 3 bases, and 13 bases lay between the germline ends. CDR3 sequence reads: CASSVAHGGYYEQYF. DNA for the CDR3: TGTGCCAGCAGCGTAGCCCACGGGGGTTACTACGAGCAGTACTTC.

J is TRBJ2-7 and V is TRBV11-2; D might be TRBD2 (7 bases). Germline CDR1 and CDR2: SGHAT and FQNNGV. CDR3 size: 14 residues. The V end lost 4 bases, the J end lost 4 bases, and 14 bases lay between the germline ends. This CDR3 reads CASSYYREGYEQYF. Written as DNA, the CDR3 is TGTGCCAGCAGCTACTACAGGGAGGGGTACGAGCAGTACTTC.

This clone was observed a few times. CDR3 sequence: CASSQDLGGRSNQPQHF. CDR3 nucleotide sequence: TGCGCCAGCAGCCAAGATTTAGGGGGTCGCTCCAATCAGCCCCAGCATTTT. The chain uses TRBV4-3 and TRBJ1-5; TRBD1 is a possible D gene (6 bases). This CDR3 spans 17 amino acids. Germline V gene data show CDR1 as LGHNA and CDR2 as YSLEER. V was shortened by 0 bases and J by 3 bases, with 15 bases between the two germline ends.

The chain joins TRBV6-5 to TRBJ1-3; D remains unclear. V lost 7 bases, J lost 8 bases, and 12 bases lay in between. Per the germline V gene, CDR1 is MNHEY and CDR2 is SVGAGI. The CDR3 length is 12 residues. The CDR3: CASTNPVDTIYF. The DNA for the CDR3 is TGTGCCAGCACGAACCCGGTGGACACCATATATTTT.

The gene calls are TRBV3-1 (or the pseudogene TRBV3-2) and TRBJ1-1; 10 bases align to TRBD1. V gave up 4 bases and J gave up 5 bases; unmatched junction bases: 4. Germline V gene sequence: CDR1 LGHDT, CDR2 YNNKEL (reference sequence). CDR3 length: 14 amino acids. CDR3 amino acids: CASSPRDRGTEAFF. CDR3 in DNA: TGTGCCAGCAGCCCTCGGGACAGGGGTACTGAAGCTTTCTTT.

CDR3 sequence (DNA): TGTGCCATCAGTGACGGGGTCGGAAAATTGGGTGAAAAACTGTTTTTT. Protein: CAISDGVGKLGEKLFF. The chain combines TRBV10-3 with TRBJ1-4, with unresolved D. With 3 bases removed from V and 7 bases from J, the gap between germline ends came to 18 bases. Per the germline V gene, CDR1 is ENHRY and CDR2 is SYGVKD. This CDR3 comprises 16 residues.

V and J are TRBV4-3 and TRBJ2-1; 10 bases line up with TRBD1. CDR1 is LGHNA, CDR2 YSLEER, per germline. CDR3 length: 15 residues. The V and J ends lost 4 bases and 8 bases, in that order; junction bases with no gene match: 8. The DNA for the CDR3 is TGCGCCAGCAGCCTCGGGACAGGGGTGATCGATGAGCAGTTCTTC. It codes for CASSLGTGVIDEQFF.

The chain employs TRBV6-5 and TRBJ2-2; D is perhaps TRBD1 (6 bases). In germline, CDR1 is MNHEY, CDR2 SVGAGI. The germline V and J ends were trimmed by 5 bases and 4 bases, with 8 bases remaining between them. CDR3 length equals 13 residues. The CDR3 nucleotides read TGTGCCAGCAGTCGGACAGCCACCGGGGAGCTGTTTTTT. Protein: CASSRTATGELFF.

The chain joins TRBV6-2 or TRBV6-3 to TRBJ1-4, with TRBD1 identical over 8 bases. Germline V CDR1 and CDR2: MNHEY, SVGEGT. This CDR3 has 14 residues. V lost 4 bases and J lost 8; bases outside the gene matches: 6. CDR3 nucleotides: TGTGCCAGCAGTTCAGGGGGCTCAGGAGAAAAACTGTTTTTT. Translated: CASSSGGSGEKLFF.

The chain combines TRBV29-1 with TRBJ2-7; no firm D call. The CDR3 runs to 15 residues. The germline V gene has CDR1 SQVTM and CDR2 ANQGSEA. Trimming pared 5 bases from V and 0 bases from J, leaving 17 bases between. The CDR3 DNA follows: TGCAGCGTTTCAGGATACAACAACAGCTCCTACGAGCAGTACTTC. As protein: CSVSGYNNSSYEQYF.

This chain links TRBV10-3 with TRBJ1-4, with D possibly being TRBD1 (5 bases). V gave up 2 bases and J gave up 7 bases, with 14 bases separating them. The CDR3 is 15 residues long. CDR1 is ENHRY and CDR2 is SYGVKD in the germline V gene. CDR3: CAISEAWGGSEKLFF. The CDR3 DNA reads as TGTGCCATCAGTGAGGCCTGGGGCGGGAGTGAAAAACTGTTTTTT.

V gene TRBV19 combines with J gene TRBJ2-5; 7 positions agree with TRBD2. V was clipped by 3 bases and J by 5 bases; unmatched bases: 6. The germline gives CDR1 LNHDA, CDR2 SQIVND (reference sequence). CDR3 length: 14 amino acids. The CDR3 sequence is CASSIRRGWETQYF. The CDR3 nucleotides are TGTGCCAGTAGTATCCGGCGGGGGTGGGAGACCCAGTACTTC.

This chain uses TRBV4-3 with TRBJ1-5; D might be TRBD1 (6 bases). Trimming took 0 bases from V and 3 from J, leaving 15 bases between them. Germline CDR1 reads LGHNA; CDR2 reads YSLEER. The CDR3 is 17 amino acids. Here the CDR3 DNA reads TGCGCCAGCAGCCAAGATTGGCCCGCAGGGGCCAATCAGCCCCAGCATTTT. This gives the protein CASSQDWPAGANQPQHF.

The J gene is TRBJ2-7, the V gene TRBV5-1; 8 nucleotides match TRBD1. Germline V gene lookup returns CDR1 SGHRS and CDR2 YFSETQ. V gave up 4 bases and J gave up 4 bases; unmatched junction bases: 7. The CDR3 spans 14 residues. The CDR3 region is CASSQGAGRYEQYF. The CDR3 DNA reads TGCGCCAGCAGCCAGGGGGCAGGGAGGTACGAGCAGTACTTC.

This chain links TRBV18 with TRBJ1-6; D remains ambiguous. CDR3 length: 19 residues. Germline assignment: CDR1 KGHSH and CDR2 LQKENI. Trimming removed 4 bases at V and 8 bases at J, with 27 bases between. CDR3 coding DNA: TGTGCCAGCTCACGGAAAGGGAGTCGAACAGTGGGGTCAGATTCACCCCTCCACTTT. It specifies CASSRKGSRTVGSDSPLHF. The complete variable domain, with remaining parts taken from reference TRBV18 and TRBJ1-6, reads NAGVMQNPRHLVRRRGQEARLRCSPMKGHSHVYWYRQLPEEGLKFMVYLQKENIIDESGMPKERFSAEFPKEGPSILRIQQVVRGDSAAYFCASSRKGSRTVGSDSPLHFGNGTRLTVT.

The V and J genes are TRBV6-1 and TRBJ1-5; D perhaps matches TRBD1 (5 bases). The length of the CDR3 is 16 residues. CDR1 is MNHNS, CDR2 SASEGT, per germline. The V gene lost 2 bases and the J gene lost 1 base, with 12 bases spanning the gap. CDR3 bases: TGTGCCAGCAGTGAATTGCAGGGCCTAAGCAATCAGCCCCAGCATTTT. It is translated as CASSELQGLSNQPQHF.

The V and J genes are TRBV9 and TRBJ2-7; D remains ambiguous. This CDR3 region has 14 residues. Germline CDR1 and CDR2: SGDLS and YYNGEE. Trimming shortened V by 2 bases and J by 2 bases, and 11 bases separated the two germline ends. The CDR3 region is CASSVGFAAYEQYF. The CDR3 coding sequence is TGTGCCAGCAGCGTTGGGTTCGCGGCCTACGAGCAGTACTTC.

The chain recombines TRBV19 with TRBJ1-6; 8 bases fit TRBD1. V lost 4 bases and J lost 4; bases outside the gene matches: 3. This CDR3 is 15 amino acids long. From germline, CDR1 is LNHDA and CDR2 SQIVND (reference sequence). The CDR3 DNA follows: TGTGCCAGTAGTACGACAGGGGAATATAATTCACCCCTCCACTTT. Protein: CASSTTGEYNSPLHF.

V and J are TRBV30 and TRBJ1-4, with 12 bases identical to TRBD1. The CDR3 sequence is 15 residues long. CDR1 GTSNPN and CDR2 SVGIG come from the germline V gene (reference sequence). After removal of 0 bases from V and 7 bases from J, the junction contained 3 bases not matched to a gene. The CDR3 loop reads CAWSVGTGGGEKLFF. In DNA form, the CDR3 reads TGTGCCTGGAGTGTGGGGACAGGGGGCGGTGAAAAACTGTTTTTT.